This is a list of T cell receptor beta chains from one sample in a study of preoperative IRX-2 immunotherapy in early breast cancer. The repertoire was sequenced with immunoSEQ multiplex PCR; TCRdb's copy has only in-frame clones and lacks some. The table lists about 25,000 clones, around 95% of them singletons, with about 17% in the top ten. Sequenced material: tumor tissue, taken after IRX-2 immunotherapy. These TCRs come from a human donor with breast cancer. CDR3s include the opening cysteine and the closing phenylalanine or tryptophan. Fields, in order: clone size, J gene, D gene, V gene, CDR3 protein, CDR3 DNA. A D gene is named only where the DNA matches it firmly. The size field is filled for only some rows; it gives once, few, many or a size class.

abundance: NA
j_gene: TRBJ2-7
d_gene: TRBD2
v_gene: TRBV28
CDR3aa: CASSTGTSGSYEQYF
CDR3nt: TGTGCCAGCAGCACAGGGACTAGCGGGTCCTACGAGCAGTACTTC

abundance: NA
j_gene: TRBJ1-4
d_gene: NA
v_gene: TRBV2
CDR3aa: CASTRGGQGLNEKLFF
CDR3nt: TGTGCCAGCACCCGAGGGGGTCAAGGCCTTAATGAAAAACTGTTTTTT

abundance: NA
j_gene: TRBJ2-7
d_gene: TRBD2
v_gene: TRBV5-1
CDR3aa: CASSGGGSKYF
CDR3nt: TGCGCCAGCAGTGGCGGCGGGAGTAAGTACTTC

abundance: NA
j_gene: TRBJ2-5
d_gene: NA
v_gene: TRBV7-9
CDR3aa: CASSFTPGKSSETQYF
CDR3nt: TGTGCCAGCAGCTTCACCCCAGGCAAGTCGTCCGAGACCCAGTACTTC

abundance: NA
j_gene: TRBJ2-7
d_gene: TRBD1
v_gene: TRBV30
CDR3aa: CAWSVSGTVIYQYF
CDR3nt: TGTGCCTGGAGTGTATCCGGGACAGTAATATATCAGTACTTC

abundance: medium-sized
j_gene: TRBJ2-7
d_gene: NA
v_gene: TRBV12-5
CDR3aa: CASGLGGHEQYF
CDR3nt: TGTGCTAGTGGCCTGGGGGGGCACGAGCAGTACTTC

abundance: NA
j_gene: TRBJ2-1
d_gene: NA
v_gene: TRBV28
CDR3aa: CASRTIGNEQFF
CDR3nt: TGTGCCAGCAGAACCATTGGGAATGAGCAGTTCTTC

abundance: NA
j_gene: TRBJ2-1
d_gene: NA
v_gene: TRBV7-7
CDR3aa: CASSLEGGLNNEQFF
CDR3nt: TGTGCTAGCAGCTTAGAAGGAGGTCTGAACAATGAGCAGTTCTTC

abundance: NA
j_gene: TRBJ2-3
d_gene: TRBD2
v_gene: TRBV7-6
CDR3aa: CASSPGGLLLTDTQYF
CDR3nt: TGTGCCAGCAGCCCTGGGGGACTACTGCTCACAGATACGCAGTATTTT

abundance: NA
j_gene: TRBJ2-3
d_gene: TRBD2
v_gene: TRBV4-1
CDR3aa: CASSLGTSFRTDTQYF
CDR3nt: TGCGCCAGCAGCCTTGGGACTAGCTTTAGGACAGATACGCAGTATTTT

abundance: NA
j_gene: TRBJ2-5
d_gene: NA
v_gene: TRBV29-1
CDR3aa: CSVDGEAGGETQYF
CDR3nt: TGCAGCGTTGACGGCGAGGCCGGTGGGGAGACCCAGTACTTC

abundance: NA
j_gene: TRBJ2-3
d_gene: NA
v_gene: TRBV7-9
CDR3aa: CASSLQVIKDTQYF
CDR3nt: TGTGCCAGCAGCTTACAGGTTATCAAGGATACGCAGTATTTT

abundance: NA
j_gene: TRBJ1-2
d_gene: TRBD1
v_gene: TRBV5-1
CDR3aa: CASSLEGTAVYGYTF
CDR3nt: TGCGCCAGCAGCTTGGAGGGGACAGCGGTCTATGGCTACACCTTC

abundance: NA
j_gene: TRBJ2-4
d_gene: TRBD1
v_gene: TRBV29-1
CDR3aa: CSVEGLQGARTKNIQYF
CDR3nt: TGCAGCGTTGAAGGTCTTCAGGGGGCTCGGACCAAAAACATTCAGTACTTC

abundance: once
j_gene: TRBJ2-5
d_gene: TRBD2
v_gene: TRBV2
CDR3aa: CASTPGLAPGTQYF
CDR3nt: TGTGCCAGCACCCCGGGACTAGCCCCGGGGACCCAGTACTTC

abundance: NA
j_gene: TRBJ2-3
d_gene: NA
v_gene: TRBV11-3
CDR3aa: CASSLTDTQYF
CDR3nt: TGTGCCAGCAGCTTAACAGATACGCAGTATTTT

abundance: NA
j_gene: TRBJ2-3
d_gene: TRBD1
v_gene: TRBV6-1
CDR3aa: CASTLGTVTDTQYF
CDR3nt: TGTGCCAGCACCCTGGGGACAGTCACAGATACGCAGTATTTT

abundance: medium-sized
j_gene: TRBJ2-7
d_gene: TRBD1
v_gene: TRBV2
CDR3aa: CASSGDRGHLYF
CDR3nt: TGTGCCAGCAGTGGGGACAGGGGGCATCTGTACTTC

abundance: NA
j_gene: TRBJ2-3
d_gene: NA
v_gene: TRBV9
CDR3aa: CASSVVLDTQYF
CDR3nt: TGTGCCAGCAGCGTAGTATTGGATACGCAGTATTTT

abundance: NA
j_gene: TRBJ1-2
d_gene: TRBD1
v_gene: TRBV19
CDR3aa: CATTGGYGYTF
CDR3nt: TGTGCCACTACAGGGGGTTATGGCTACACCTTC

abundance: NA
j_gene: TRBJ2-1
d_gene: NA
v_gene: TRBV7-9
CDR3aa: CASSLEGFLDEQFF
CDR3nt: TGTGCCAGCAGCTTAGAAGGGTTTTTGGATGAGCAGTTCTTC

abundance: NA
j_gene: TRBJ1-5
d_gene: NA
v_gene: TRBV7-2
CDR3aa: CASSLAPSGSRDQPQHF
CDR3nt: TGTGCCAGCAGCTTAGCCCCCTCGGGGAGTCGGGATCAGCCCCAGCATTTT

abundance: NA
j_gene: TRBJ1-1
d_gene: NA
v_gene: TRBV4-1
CDR3aa: CASRGTTINTEAFF
CDR3nt: TGCGCCAGCAGAGGGACAACGATCAACACTGAAGCTTTCTTT

abundance: NA
j_gene: TRBJ1-4
d_gene: TRBD1
v_gene: TRBV2
CDR3aa: CASSRDRGSTNEKLFF
CDR3nt: TGTGCCAGCAGTAGGGACAGGGGCTCAACTAATGAAAAACTGTTTTTT

abundance: NA
j_gene: TRBJ2-1
d_gene: TRBD2
v_gene: TRBV7-6
CDR3aa: CASSLRLAGIYNEQFF
CDR3nt: TGTGCCAGCAGCCTTCGACTAGCGGGAATATACAATGAGCAGTTCTTC

abundance: once
j_gene: TRBJ2-1
d_gene: NA
v_gene: TRBV6-6
CDR3aa: CASLGGGRHNEQFF
CDR3nt: TGTGCCAGCCTGGGGGGGGGCCGCCACAATGAGCAGTTCTTC

abundance: NA
j_gene: TRBJ2-1
d_gene: TRBD2
v_gene: TRBV7-9
CDR3aa: CASSLAREVVHEQFF
CDR3nt: TGTGCCAGCAGCTTAGCACGGGAGGTAGTCCATGAGCAGTTCTTC

abundance: NA
j_gene: TRBJ1-6
d_gene: NA
v_gene: TRBV18
CDR3aa: CASSPATVNSPLHF
CDR3nt: TGTGCCAGCTCACCTGCGACGGTGAATTCACCCCTCCACTTT